The source of this T cell receptor (beta chain) is a study of molecular identifiers for immune sequencing clone quantification. The CDR3 is 13 amino acids. The V gene lost 0 bases and the J gene lost 6 bases, with 9 bases spanning the gap. Per germline, CDR1 SGHVS and CDR2 FNYEAQ. Concerning this clonotype: The antigen is undetermined.

Bulk TCR libraries used previously described methods and listed TCR primers. TCRdb itself ran the PCR reads through MiXCR, one entry per CDR3 protein. The sample shows a few hundred thousand distinct CDR3 sequences, roughly 24% of them seen only once. Libraries from naive CD8 cells were generated from approximately 22,000 to 940,000 sorted cells (with 10%, 30% or 50% RNA). Isolation of naive CD8 T cells was achieved by sorting on a CD8+CD4-CCR7+CD45RA+ phenotype. General study points: In naive cells, clones above 20 RNA copies held under 1% of molecules, whereas in effector cells they held over 99%.

The sequenced sample was naive CD8+ T cells from blood, with Jurkat cell RNA spiked in. Subset given: FACS-sorted CD8+CD4-CCR7+CD45RA+ naive T cells. The receptor's source is a human donor in good health. Some libraries in this study had Jurkat cell RNA spiked in. The V call is TRBV7-6, the J call TRBJ2-7; D tentatively fits TRBD1 or TRBD2 (6 bases each). CDR3: CASSLAGGSEQYF. For the CDR3, the DNA is TGTGCCAGCAGCTTAGCCGGGGGCAGCGAGCAGTACTTC.